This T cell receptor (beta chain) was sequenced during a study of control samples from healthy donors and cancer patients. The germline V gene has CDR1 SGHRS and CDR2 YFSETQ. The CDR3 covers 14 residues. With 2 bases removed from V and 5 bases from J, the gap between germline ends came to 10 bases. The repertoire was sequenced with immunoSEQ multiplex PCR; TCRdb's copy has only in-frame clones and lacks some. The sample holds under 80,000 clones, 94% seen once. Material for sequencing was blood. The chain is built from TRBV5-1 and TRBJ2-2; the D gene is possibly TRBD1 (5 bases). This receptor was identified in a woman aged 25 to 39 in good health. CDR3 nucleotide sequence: TGCGCCAGCAGCTTAAGCCAGGGAACCGGGGAGCTGTTTTTT. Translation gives CASSLSQGTGELFF.